The 19 T cell receptor beta chains listed next were all sequenced from one sample in a study of patients and donors after allogeneic stem cell transplantation. TCRdb ran MiXCR on the RT-PCR reads and lists one entry per CDR3 protein. The table lists about 200,000 distinct CDR3 sequences, about 38% of them singletons. The sequenced sample consisted of blood, either unsorted or a sorted T cell fraction (not recorded which). All receptors derive from a human donor who was either an allogeneic HSCT recipient or a stem cell or donor lymphocyte infusion donor (not recorded which). It is not recorded whose cells these are; they may come from a transplant donor.

The count of this clonotype is one. The chain's CDR3 is CASSFGIGTGELFF. In DNA, the CDR3 is TGCGCCAGCAGCTTCGGGATAGGTACCGGGGAGCTGTTTTTT. The V and J genes are TRBV5-1 and TRBJ2-2, with TRBD2 as a possible D gene (5 bases). V lost 2 bases and J lost 5, with 10 bases in between. Germline V gene lookup returns CDR1 SGHRS and CDR2 YFSETQ. The CDR3 covers 14 residues.

J is TRBJ2-1 and V is TRBV4-2; D is unresolved. Trimming took off 1 base at V and 0 bases at J, with 7 bases between the two ends. Germline loops: CDR1 LGHNA, CDR2 YNFKEQ. There are 15 residues in the CDR3. The CDR3 spells CASSQVGSSYNEQFF. DNA for the CDR3: TGTGCCAGCAGCCAAGTCGGTAGCTCCTACAATGAGCAGTTCTTC.

The chain employs TRBV27 and TRBJ2-3; 7 bases line up with TRBD2. V gave up 7 bases and J gave up 3 bases; unmatched junction bases: 7. The CDR3 is 14 residues long. CDR1 is MNHEY and CDR2 is SMNVEV in the germline V gene (reference sequence). CDR3 region: CASMGGAPTDTQYF. The CDR3 DNA is TGTGCCAGCATGGGAGGGGCCCCTACAGATACGCAGTATTTT.

The table lists this clonotype with a few counts. This chain joins TRBV27 and TRBJ1-1; D call uncertain. V was trimmed by 1 base and J by 4 bases, leaving 13 bases between them. This CDR3 contains 15 residues. Looked up from germline, CDR1 is MNHEY and CDR2 is SMNVEV (reference sequence). CDR3 bases: TGTGCCAGCAGTTTATGGGCAGACGGGAGCACTGAAGCTTTCTTT. The encoded protein is CASSLWADGSTEAFF.

This rearrangement joins TRBV5-6 to TRBJ2-7; D is ambiguous. V dropped 1 base and J dropped 5 bases, with 19 bases sitting between them. Looked up from germline, CDR1 is SGHDT and CDR2 is YYEEEE. CDR3 size: 16 residues. DNA of the CDR3: TGTGCCAGCAGCTTGAATTATCCCGTTCTAGGTGACGAGCAGTACTTC. Protein sequence: CASSLNYPVLGDEQYF. Full variable domain (outside the CDR3, taken from reference TRBV5-6 and TRBJ2-7): DAGVTQSPTHLIKTRGQQVTLRCSPKSGHDTVSWYQQALGQGPQFIFQYYEEEERQRGNFPDRFSGHQFPNYSSELNVNALLLGDSALYLCASSLNYPVLGDEQYFGPGTRLTVT.

This clonotype was picked up one time. The chain is built from TRBV7-9 and TRBJ2-2; the D call may be TRBD1 or TRBD2 (5 bases each). Germline CDR1 and CDR2: SEHNR and FQNEAQ (reference sequence). The length of the CDR3 is 16 residues. V lost 2 bases and J lost 1, with 11 bases in between. CDR3 DNA: TGTGCCAGCAGCTTATGGGGGACCTTGAACACCGGGGAGCTGTTTTTT. It translates to CASSLWGTLNTGELFF.

J is TRBJ2-1 and V is TRBV12-3 or TRBV12-4; TRBD2 aligns across 9 bases. Unmatched junction bases numbered 9, after V lost 2 bases and J lost 7 bases. The CDR3 is made up of 16 amino acids. The CDR3 is CASSLLGLAGRNEQFF. Written as DNA, the CDR3 is TGTGCCAGCAGTTTATTAGGGCTAGCGGGGAGGAATGAGCAGTTCTTC.

This clonotype has a single count. The rearrangement links TRBV6-6 to TRBJ2-7; a possible D gene is TRBD1 (6 bases). The CDR3 spans 18 residues. The V end was cut by 2 bases, the J end by 4 bases, with 24 bases between. Per germline, CDR1 MNHNY and CDR2 SVGAGI (reference sequence). The CDR3 is CASSYAGRESGQRYEQYF. CDR3 nucleotides: TGTGCCAGCAGTTACGCTGGTCGAGAATCAGGACAGAGATACGAGCAGTACTTC.

The genes are TRBV5-1 and TRBJ1-5, with 8 positions matching TRBD1. After removal of 3 bases from V and 7 bases from J, the junction contained 9 bases not matched to a gene. Germline assignment: CDR1 SGHRS and CDR2 YFSETQ. The CDR3 is made up of 15 amino acids. CDR3: CASSSQGAMGQPQHF. The DNA for the CDR3 is TGCGCCAGCAGCTCCCAGGGGGCGATGGGGCAGCCCCAGCATTTT. Using reference TRBV5-1 and TRBJ1-5 for the parts outside the CDR3, the full variable domain is KAGVTQTPRYLIKTRGQQVTLSCSPISGHRSVSWYQQTPGQGLQFLFEYFSETQRNKGNFPGRFSGRQFSNSRSEMNVSTLELGDSALYLCASSSQGAMGQPQHFGDGTRLSIL.

This clonotype was counted only a few times. The rearrangement links TRBV2 to TRBJ1-5; maybe TRBD1 (5 bases). CDR1 and CDR2 (germline): SNHLY, FYNNEI. Trimming took off 2 bases at V and 5 bases at J, with 13 bases between the two ends. This CDR3 is built from 15 residues. CDR3 region: CASSEFQGRYQPQHF. The CDR3 DNA sequence: TGTGCCAGCAGTGAATTCCAGGGTCGCTATCAGCCCCAGCATTTT.

This clonotype is a singleton in its sample. The chain is built from TRBV5-1 and TRBJ2-7; 8 positions agree with TRBD1. V gave up 2 bases and J gave up 3 bases; unmatched junction bases: 1. The CDR3 has 13 amino acids. CDR1 is SGHRS, CDR2 YFSETQ, per germline. The CDR3 sequence is CASSFGTGYEQYF. DNA for the CDR3: TGCGCCAGCAGCTTCGGGACAGGCTACGAGCAGTACTTC.

This chain uses TRBV7-8 with TRBJ2-6; D unresolved. The V end was cut by 1 base, the J end by 0 bases, with 13 bases between. The CDR3 has 18 amino acids. CDR1 and CDR2 (germline): SGHVS, FQNEAQ. The CDR3 DNA reads as TGTGCCAGCAGCTTAGGGGGATTAGGCCTCTCTGGGGCCAACGTCCTGACTTTC. Translated: CASSLGGLGLSGANVLTF.

This CDR3 reads CASSLQQSRGQPQHF. The CDR3 bases are TGTGCCAGCAGTTTACAGCAGTCCAGAGGTCAGCCCCAGCATTTT. This chain joins TRBV12-3 or TRBV12-4 and TRBJ1-5; no firm D call. The CDR3 runs 15 residues. Trimming stripped 2 bases from V and 6 bases from J, with 14 bases between.

The CDR3 sequence is CASSFTNDRVGGYTF. CDR3 DNA: TGTGCCAGCAGTTTTACGAACGACAGGGTTGGCGGCTACACCTTC. V is TRBV27 and J is TRBJ1-2, with 7 bases matching TRBD1. V shed 3 bases and J 8 bases; nucleotides not matched to a gene: 12. There are 15 residues in the CDR3. Germline assignment: CDR1 MNHEY and CDR2 SMNVEV (reference sequence).

This clonotype occurred a few times. V is TRBV4-2 and J is TRBJ1-4; TRBD1 agrees at 8 bases. Looked up from germline, CDR1 is LGHNA and CDR2 is YNFKEQ. V dropped 1 base and J dropped 6; count of bases not matched to a gene: 10. The length of the CDR3 is 17 residues. In DNA, the CDR3 is TGTGCCAGCAGCCAAGCCCTTGGACAGGGAAGAGATGAAAAACTGTTTTTT. This codes for CASSQALGQGRDEKLFF.

The chain carries TRBV12-3 or TRBV12-4 and TRBJ2-7; D gene uncertain. The ends were cut back, 6 bases at V and 0 bases at J, with 15 bases in the middle. This CDR3 spans 15 amino acids. In nucleotides, the CDR3 is TGTGCCAGCAGCCCTGGGCCCTTGCTCTCCTACGAGCAGTACTTC. As protein: CASSPGPLLSYEQYF.

The rearrangement joins TRBV6-2 or TRBV6-3 to TRBJ1-6; 7 nucleotides align to TRBD1. There are 17 residues in the CDR3. The germline V gene encodes CDR1 MNHEY and CDR2 SVGEGT. V was pared by 4 bases and J by 9 bases, with 15 bases of the junction left unmatched. The CDR3 nucleotides read TGTGCCAGCAGTTTACCGACTGGGGGACAGAGAGTTTCACCCCTCCACTTT. Translation gives CASSLPTGGQRVSPLHF.

In this sample, this clonotype turned up a few times. V usage is TRBV12-3 or TRBV12-4 and J usage is TRBJ1-2; tentatively, D is TRBD1 (6 bases). Trimming stripped 3 bases from V and 0 bases from J, with 17 bases between. The CDR3 contains 17 residues. DNA for the CDR3: TGTGCCAGCAGTTTCCTCCCCGGACAGCGCACTAACTATGGCTACACCTTC. Translating gives CASSFLPGQRTNYGYTF.

The chain employs TRBV20-1 and TRBJ1-6, with D perhaps TRBD1 (6 bases). This CDR3 contains 13 residues. Trimming took 1 base from V and 10 from J, leaving 11 bases between them. The germline V gene has CDR1 DFQATT and CDR2 SNEGSKA (reference sequence). The CDR3 is CSARGGGESPLHF. In DNA form, the CDR3 reads TGCAGTGCTAGAGGAGGGGGGGAGTCACCCCTCCACTTT.